Below are 21 T cell receptor beta chains sequenced from a single sample in a study of response to subunit inactivated influenza vaccine. TCRdb recomputed calls from the RT-PCR reads with MiXCR, one row per CDR3 protein. In the table there are hundreds of thousands of distinct CDR3 sequences, 16% of which are singletons. Sample: CD4+ T cells sorted from PBMCs, taken around 25 months after vaccination. These TCRs come from a man between 45 and 75 years old who received an inactivated influenza vaccine.

This clonotype has a handful of counts. The chain has TRBV20-1 and TRBJ2-1; the match to TRBD2 covers 7 bases. CDR3 length: 15 amino acids. The V and J ends lost 4 bases and 3 bases, in that order; junction bases with no gene match: 9. CDR1 DFQATT and CDR2 SNEGSKA come from the germline V gene (reference sequence). CDR3: CSAIGGSLIYNEQFF. The CDR3 coding sequence is TGCAGTGCTATCGGGGGGTCCCTTATCTACAATGAGCAGTTCTTC.

This clonotype appeared a few times. The rearrangement joins TRBV5-1 to TRBJ2-7, with a possible D match to TRBD2 (5 bases). Germline loops: CDR1 SGHRS, CDR2 YFSETQ. With 4 bases removed from V and 2 bases from J, the gap between germline ends came to 13 bases. CDR3 size: 14 residues. The CDR3 nucleotides read TGCGCCAGCAGCCTGCGGTCCGGGACCTACGAGCAGTACTTC. Protein sequence: CASSLRSGTYEQYF.

This clonotype was detected a few times. The CDR3 sequence is CAISPGLAGPDTQYF. DNA for the CDR3: TGTGCCATCAGTCCGGGACTAGCGGGGCCAGATACGCAGTATTTT. This sequence joins TRBV10-3 and TRBJ2-3; TRBD2 matches 13 bases. The CDR3 runs 15 residues. Per germline, CDR1 ENHRY and CDR2 SYGVKD. Germline trimming cut 5 bases from V and 4 bases from J; bases unmatched to any gene: 3.

The chain employs TRBV10-3 and TRBJ1-2, with 8 bases aligning to TRBD1. V lost 10 bases to trimming and J lost 0 bases; unmatched junction nucleotides: 10. The CDR3 loop spans 15 amino acids. Germline V gene lookup returns CDR1 ENHRY and CDR2 SYGVKD. The CDR3 reads CATSIGTGTNYGYTF. CDR3 sequence (DNA): TGTGCCACCTCCATAGGGACAGGTACTAACTATGGCTACACCTTC.

The chain couples TRBV5-1 to TRBJ2-3, with D hard to call. The CDR3 spans 14 residues. V was cut by 2 bases and J by 5 bases, with 12 bases left in between. Germline V gene data show CDR1 as SGHRS and CDR2 as YFSETQ. The CDR3 sequence is CASSFDGEVDTQYF. The CDR3 DNA follows: TGCGCCAGCAGCTTTGACGGAGAGGTAGATACGCAGTATTTT.

The table lists this clonotype with a count of one. The chain recombines TRBV14 with TRBJ1-6; D ambiguous. Looked up from germline, CDR1 is SGHDN and CDR2 is FVKESK. CDR3 size: 13 residues. The V gene lost 1 base and the J gene lost 14 bases, with 12 bases spanning the gap. The CDR3 here is CASSQGLGGTLHF. CDR3 DNA: TGTGCCAGCAGCCAAGGTTTAGGTGGAACCCTCCACTTT.

This clonotype was seen only a few times. The V and J genes are TRBV6-2 or TRBV6-3 and TRBJ1-1; TRBD1 matches at 7 bases. There are 17 residues in the CDR3. From germline, CDR1 is MNHEY and CDR2 SVGEGT. V lost 0 bases and J lost 2; bases outside the gene matches: 9. The CDR3 DNA follows: TGTGCCAGCAGTTACTCGACAGGGCGGGTAGACAACACTGAAGCTTTCTTT. As protein: CASSYSTGRVDNTEAFF.

This clonotype turned up a few times. V usage is TRBV5-1 and J usage is TRBJ2-3; no firm D call. V was trimmed by 4 bases and J by 0 bases, leaving 9 bases between them. There are 14 residues in the CDR3. Per germline, CDR1 SGHRS and CDR2 YFSETQ. The CDR3 coding sequence is TGCGCCAGCAGCACCGGCCAGAGCACAGATACGCAGTATTTT. Residues: CASSTGQSTDTQYF.

This clonotype was found a few times. The V call is TRBV10-3, the J call TRBJ1-5, with TRBD1 matching over 7 bases. CDR1 is ENHRY and CDR2 is SYGVKD in the germline V gene. The CDR3 runs to 14 residues. V gave up 2 bases and J gave up 4 bases; unmatched junction bases: 2. CDR3 sequence: CAISEGTENQPQHF. The CDR3, as DNA: TGTGCCATCAGTGAGGGGACAGAGAATCAGCCCCAGCATTTT.

This clonotype was observed at least ten times. The gene calls are TRBV6-6 and TRBJ1-6; the D is unclear. The CDR3 runs to 12 residues. Trimming removed 0 bases from V and 10 bases from J, with 4 bases in between. The V gene's germline CDR1 is MNHNY and CDR2 SVGAGI (reference sequence). CDR3 sequence reads: CASSYSNSPLHF. The CDR3 DNA sequence: TGTGCCAGCAGTTACTCGAACTCACCCCTCCACTTT.

This clonotype occurred a few times. CDR3 DNA: TGTGCCAGCAGCCCTCGGACACAACGACCGTATTTT. Translated: CASSPRTQRPYF. The rearrangement uses TRBV7-2 and TRBJ2-3; perhaps TRBD1 as D (5 bases). This CDR3 is built from 12 residues. V lost 5 bases and J 14 bases, leaving 17 bases between the germline ends. Germline CDR1 and CDR2: SGHTA and FQGNSA.

V and J are TRBV7-9 and TRBJ2-6, with D perhaps matching TRBD2 (5 bases). This CDR3 comprises 17 residues. The germline CDR1 and CDR2 sequences are SEHNR and FQNEAQ (reference sequence). Trimming took off 5 bases at V and 1 base at J, with 15 bases between the two ends. CDR3: CASSRRTGTSGANVLTF. CDR3 nucleotide sequence: TGTGCCAGCAGCAGGCGGACTGGCACGTCTGGGGCCAACGTCCTGACTTTC. Combining the CDR3 with reference TRBV7-9 and TRBJ2-6 gives the whole variable domain DTGVSQNPRHKITKRGQNVTFRCDPISEHNRLYWYRQTLGQGPEFLTYFQNEAQLEKSRLLSDRFSAERPKGSFSTLEIQRTEQGDSAMYLCASSRRTGTSGANVLTFGAGSRLTVL.

This rearrangement joins TRBV5-1 to TRBJ2-3; D possibly corresponds to TRBD1 (5 bases). This CDR3 contains 14 residues. V lost 7 bases and J lost 6, with 18 bases in between. Per the germline V gene, CDR1 is SGHRS and CDR2 is YFSETQ. This chain's CDR3 is CASGSGSVWDTQYF. The CDR3, as DNA: TGCGCCAGCGGGTCAGGGTCCGTTTGGGATACGCAGTATTTT.

The chain links TRBV10-3 to TRBJ2-6; TRBD1 matches at 8 bases. V was clipped by 1 base and J by 2 bases; unmatched bases: 1. The CDR3 is 16 residues long. CDR1 ENHRY and CDR2 SYGVKD come from the germline V gene. CDR3 in DNA: TGTGCCATCAGTGAGTTACAGGGGGCTGGGGCCAACGTCCTGACTTTC. Its translation: CAISELQGAGANVLTF.

The CDR3 bases are TGCGCCAGCAGCCAAGTCACGGGGGCGGTCTACAATGAGCAGTTCTTC. Encoded protein: CASSQVTGAVYNEQFF. The chain recombines TRBV4-3 with TRBJ2-1; D may be TRBD1 or TRBD2 (6 bases each). This CDR3 spans 16 amino acids. V was cut by 1 base and J by 3 bases, with 13 bases left in between. Germline CDR1 and CDR2: LGHNA and YSLEER.

The chain joins TRBV5-1 to TRBJ2-7; a weak D match, TRBD2 (6 bases). Germline V gene data show CDR1 as SGHRS and CDR2 as YFSETQ. The CDR3 covers 15 residues. Trimming shortened V by 5 bases and J by 3 bases, and 18 bases separated the two germline ends. The CDR3 reads CASSPGTPNLYEQYF. The CDR3 coding sequence is TGCGCCAGCAGTCCCGGGACTCCAAACCTCTACGAGCAGTACTTC.

This clonotype was seen a handful of times. This rearrangement joins TRBV20-1 to TRBJ2-4; D gene ambiguous. Germline V gene lookup returns CDR1 DFQATT and CDR2 SNEGSKA (reference sequence). The CDR3 consists of 15 residues. Trimming cost V 0 bases and J 0 bases, with 9 bases left between them. CDR3 DNA sequence: TGCAGTGCTAGAGATGGTTGGTTAGCCAAAAACATTCAGTACTTC. This gives the protein CSARDGWLAKNIQYF.

This clonotype was counted between two and nine times. The chain uses TRBV10-3 and TRBJ2-2, with D perhaps matching TRBD2 (6 bases). The germline gives CDR1 ENHRY, CDR2 SYGVKD. The CDR3 consists of 13 residues. The V and J ends lost 2 bases and 6 bases respectively, with 7 bases between them. The CDR3 sequence is CAISEPGAGELFF. The CDR3 DNA follows: TGTGCCATCAGTGAGCCGGGGGCCGGGGAGCTGTTTTTT.

The chain uses TRBV12-3 or TRBV12-4 and TRBJ1-5; a possible D gene is TRBD1 (5 bases). Trimming pared 1 base from V and 2 bases from J, leaving 9 bases between. This CDR3 spans 15 amino acids. The DNA of the CDR3 is TGTGCCAGCAGTTTAGGCTGGGGACGCAATCAGCCCCAGCATTTT. It translates to CASSLGWGRNQPQHF.

In this sample, this clonotype turned up a few times. The V gene is TRBV5-1, the J gene TRBJ2-1; 7 bases line up with TRBD2. J lost 4 bases, V lost 4 bases, and 11 bases had no gene match. There are 16 residues in the CDR3. Germline V gives CDR1 SGHRS, CDR2 YFSETQ. The CDR3 loop reads CASSPYTAGVYNEQFF. DNA of the CDR3: TGCGCCAGCAGCCCCTATACGGCGGGAGTGTACAATGAGCAGTTCTTC.

There are a few counts of this clonotype. The chain uses TRBV5-5 and TRBJ2-3, with D perhaps TRBD1 or TRBD2 (5 bases each). Germline V lookup: CDR1 SGHKS, CDR2 YYEKEE (reference sequence). This CDR3 contains 15 residues. V was shortened by 1 base and J by 2 bases, with 11 bases between the two germline ends. CDR3 sequence reads: CASSLSLGTTDTQYF. The DNA for the CDR3 is TGTGCCAGCAGCTTGAGTCTGGGGACCACAGATACGCAGTATTTT.